Each of the 28 T cell receptor beta chains below was sequenced from the same sample in a study of patients and donors after allogeneic stem cell transplantation. TCRdb used MiXCR to reprocess the RT-PCR reads, holding one entry per CDR3 protein. The data contain more than 850,000 distinct CDR3 sequences, about a sixth of them seen just once; the ten biggest clones take up roughly 6.4%. Sample: blood, either unsorted or a sorted T cell fraction (not recorded which). The receptors derive from a human donor who was either an allogeneic HSCT recipient or a stem cell or donor lymphocyte infusion donor (not recorded which). It is not recorded whose cells these are; they may come from a transplant donor.

This clonotype was detected a few times. The chain employs TRBV12-3 or TRBV12-4 and TRBJ2-2; D is possibly TRBD1 or TRBD2 (5 bases each). This CDR3 is 19 amino acids long. V lost 6 bases and J 1 base, leaving 24 bases between the germline ends. The CDR3 spells CASSLGPSLAPKNTGELFF. CDR3 in DNA: TGTGCCAGCAGCCTGGGACCCTCATTAGCCCCAAAGAACACCGGGGAGCTGTTTTTT.

In its sample, this clonotype was seen a few times. The rearrangement joins TRBV12-3 or TRBV12-4 to TRBJ2-1, with unresolved D. This CDR3 contains 13 residues. V was clipped by 5 bases and J by 5 bases, with 10 bases between them. The CDR3 region is CASSQGFNNEQFF. The CDR3, as DNA: TGTGCCAGCAGTCAAGGGTTTAACAATGAGCAGTTCTTC.

The rearrangement uses TRBV5-4 and TRBJ2-3, with TRBD2 matching over 11 bases. Trimming took 5 bases from V and 2 from J; bases not matched to a gene: 10. This CDR3 comprises 17 residues. Germline lookup yields CDR1 SGHNT and CDR2 YYREEE (reference sequence). As DNA, the CDR3 is TGTGCCAGCAGTTATCGACTAGCGGGACCTAACACAGATACGCAGTATTTT. Amino acid sequence: CASSYRLAGPNTDTQYF.

The chain couples TRBV11-2 to TRBJ2-3; 10 bases match TRBD2. The CDR3 has 15 residues. Germline trimming cut 5 bases from V and 3 bases from J; bases unmatched to any gene: 5. From germline, CDR1 is SGHAT and CDR2 FQNNGV. The CDR3 region is CASSRLAGATDTQYF. Here the CDR3 DNA reads TGTGCCAGCAGCCGCCTAGCGGGAGCGACAGATACGCAGTATTTT.

V and J are TRBV24-1 and TRBJ1-3; 7 bases align to TRBD1. This CDR3 contains 18 residues. Losses at the gene ends were 0 bases for V and 3 bases for J; bases not matched to a gene: 10. Germline loops: CDR1 KGHDR, CDR2 SFDVKD. CDR3 nucleotides: TGTGCCACCAGTGATTTGGGAAGGGGGCAGTTGAATGGAAACACCATATATTTT. Its protein product is CATSDLGRGQLNGNTIYF.

This clonotype was counted a few times. The chain carries TRBV12-3 or TRBV12-4 and TRBJ1-2; D ambiguous. This CDR3 spans 12 amino acids. The germline V and J ends were trimmed by 5 bases and 8 bases, with 12 bases remaining between them. The CDR3 DNA reads as TGTGCCAGCAGTATCCGGGCGATCGGCTACACCTTC. Protein product: CASSIRAIGYTF.

The J gene is TRBJ1-5, the V gene TRBV18, with a possible D match to TRBD1 (6 bases). The CDR3 spans 13 residues. Trimming took off 2 bases at V and 6 bases at J, with 8 bases between the two ends. Germline assignment: CDR1 KGHSH and CDR2 LQKENI. The CDR3 DNA reads as TGTGCCAGCTCACCAGACAGGCTTCAGCCCCAGCATTTT. Translating it yields CASSPDRLQPQHF.

This clonotype has only a few counts. The chain combines TRBV7-9 with TRBJ1-1, with 7 bases aligning to TRBD1. The CDR3 totals 15 residues. Germline-derived CDR1 and CDR2 are SEHNR and FQNEAQ (reference sequence). The junction had 5 bases not matched to a gene; V was cut back by 0 bases and J by 4 bases. CDR3 sequence: CASSLAGPGGTEAFF. CDR3 DNA: TGTGCCAGCAGCTTAGCGGGGCCAGGGGGCACTGAAGCTTTCTTT.

The table lists this clonotype with a few counts. The J gene is TRBJ2-7, the V gene TRBV18, with TRBD2 matching over 7 bases. This CDR3 region has 13 residues. V dropped 3 bases and J dropped 3; count of bases not matched to a gene: 2. Germline V lookup: CDR1 KGHSH, CDR2 LQKENI. CDR3 loop: CASSPGDYYEQYF. In DNA, the CDR3 is TGTGCCAGCTCACCGGGGGACTACTACGAGCAGTACTTC.

This clonotype has more than one count but fewer than ten. The rearrangement links TRBV20-1 to TRBJ1-1, with TRBD1 identical over 9 bases. V was pared by 7 bases and J by 4 bases, with 7 bases of the junction left unmatched. Germline assignment: CDR1 DFQATT and CDR2 SNEGSKA (reference sequence). The CDR3 has 13 residues. The CDR3, as DNA: TGCAGTGGAATGGGACAGGGCTTCACTGAAGCTTTCTTT. Residues: CSGMGQGFTEAFF.

For the CDR3, the DNA is TGTGCCAGCAGCTTGGCGGTGAGCTCCTACGAGCAGTACTTC. Its protein is CASSLAVSSYEQYF. The chain recombines TRBV5-5 with TRBJ2-7; D not resolved. The germline V gene has CDR1 SGHKS and CDR2 YYEKEE (reference sequence). There are 14 residues in the CDR3. V lost 0 bases and J 0 bases, leaving 7 bases between the germline ends.

There are a few counts of this clonotype. In nucleotides, the CDR3 is TGCAGTGCAACAAATTCCGGGACAGGGGACGGTGAGCAGTTCTTC. This codes for CSATNSGTGDGEQFF. The rearrangement links TRBV20-1 to TRBJ2-1, with 10 positions matching TRBD1. J was trimmed by 9 bases and V by 6 bases; bases with no gene match: 14. Germline V CDR1 and CDR2: DFQATT, SNEGSKA (reference sequence). The CDR3 contains 15 residues.

This clonotype has a handful of counts. V is TRBV5-1 and J is TRBJ2-2; D is possibly TRBD1 (5 bases). The CDR3 consists of 16 residues. Germline V lookup: CDR1 SGHRS, CDR2 YFSETQ. V lost 3 bases to trimming and J lost 4 bases, with 16 bases between them. For the CDR3, the DNA is TGCGCCAGCAGCTCGCAGGGATTCCCCTCCACCGGGGAGCTGTTTTTT. Translated, it gives CASSSQGFPSTGELFF.

The chain links TRBV9 to TRBJ1-2, with D uncertain. CDR1 and CDR2 from the germline V gene are SGDLS and YYNGEE. This CDR3 comprises 14 residues. The V end lost 0 bases, the J end lost 4 bases, and 10 bases lay between the germline ends. The chain's CDR3 is CASSVGSFGYGYTF. The CDR3 coding sequence is TGTGCCAGCAGCGTAGGCAGTTTCGGCTATGGCTACACCTTC. Variable domain in full (rest from reference TRBV9 and TRBJ1-2): DSGVTQTPKHLITATGQRVTLRCSPRSGDLSVYWYQQSLDQGLQFLIQYYNGEERAKGNILERFSAQQFPDLHSELNLSSLELGDSALYFCASSVGSFGYGYTFGSGTRLTVV.

In this sample, this clonotype turned up a few times. Its ends do not fully match the called genes, so a read error is possible. This sequence joins TRBV5-1 and TRBJ2-1; D gene uncertain. The germline CDR1 and CDR2 sequences are SGHRS and YFSETQ. The CDR3 totals 14 residues. In DNA form, the CDR3 reads TGCGCCAGCAGTTTGGAAAAGGGATACAATGAGCAGTTCTTC. It translates to CASSLEKGYNEQFF.

There are a few counts of this clonotype. The chain recombines TRBV5-1 with TRBJ1-1, with D perhaps TRBD1 (5 bases). This CDR3 is 15 amino acids long. Germline CDR1 is SGHRS and CDR2 is YFSETQ. The ends were cut back, 0 bases at V and 4 bases at J, with 13 bases in the middle. In DNA, the CDR3 is TGCGCCAGCAGCTTGGCCGGGACCCAACCCACTGAAGCTTTCTTT. It translates to CASSLAGTQPTEAFF.

The chain carries TRBV12-5 and TRBJ2-3; possible D gene TRBD2, 6 bases. The CDR3 covers 16 residues. CDR1 and CDR2 from the germline V gene are LGHNT and FRNRAP. V was pared by 1 base and J by 2 bases, with 13 bases between. The CDR3 DNA is TGTGCTAGTGGTTTGGCACGGGGGTCCGACACAGATACGCAGTATTTT. Its translation is CASGLARGSDTDTQYF.

The V and J genes are TRBV10-3 and TRBJ2-2; the D gene is possibly TRBD1 (5 bases). Germline V gene sequence: CDR1 ENHRY, CDR2 SYGVKD. The length of the CDR3 is 17 residues. The V end lost 5 bases, the J end lost 5 bases, and 21 bases lay between the germline ends. The CDR3 DNA follows: TGTGCCATCAGTAACCCCGGCAGGGTGAGGTGGACCGGGGAGCTGTTTTTT. It codes for CAISNPGRVRWTGELFF.

The rearrangement links TRBV20-1 to TRBJ1-5, with D possibly matching TRBD1 (6 bases). V was trimmed by 2 bases and J by 6 bases, leaving 8 bases between them. Per the germline V gene, CDR1 is DFQATT and CDR2 is SNEGSKA (reference sequence). This CDR3 contains 12 residues. DNA of the CDR3: TGCAGTGCTAGACAGGGGTCTCAGCCCCAGCATTTT. Amino acids: CSARQGSQPQHF.

This clonotype has only a few counts. J is TRBJ1-2 and V is TRBV5-5, with 7 bases fitting TRBD1. There are 13 residues in the CDR3. Germline V gives CDR1 SGHKS, CDR2 YYEKEE (reference sequence). The trim removed 5 bases at V and 7 bases at J, leaving 8 bases unmatched. In nucleotides, the CDR3 is TGTGCCAGCAGATATGACAGGGTCCTTGGCTACACCTTC. Translating it yields CASRYDRVLGYTF.

This clonotype was observed many times. This rearrangement joins TRBV15 to TRBJ2-1; 8 bases line up with TRBD1. Germline V CDR1 and CDR2: LNHNV, YYDKDF (reference sequence). The CDR3 contains 16 residues. The V gene end was trimmed by 1 base and the J gene end by 2 bases; junction bases not matched to a gene: 4. Here the CDR3 DNA reads TGTGCCACCAGCAGAGCGACAGGGGTAGCCTACAATGAGCAGTTCTTC. It yields the protein CATSRATGVAYNEQFF.

The chain joins TRBV29-1 to TRBJ1-2; 8 bases map to TRBD1. With 8 bases clipped from V and 3 bases from J, the junction kept 5 bases outside the gene matches. CDR1 and CDR2 from the germline V gene are SQVTM and ANQGSEA. The CDR3 consists of 12 residues. The CDR3 loop reads CSIQGDDYGYTF. The DNA of the CDR3 is TGCAGCATACAGGGGGATGACTATGGCTACACCTTC.

There are a few counts of this clonotype. The chain is built from TRBV7-3 and TRBJ2-2; a weak D match, TRBD1 (6 bases). The V end was cut by 5 bases, the J end by 2 bases, with 12 bases between. Per germline, CDR1 SGHTA and CDR2 FQGTGA. The CDR3 has 15 residues. Written as DNA, the CDR3 is TGTGCCAGCAGCGACAGGAAACTTAACACCGGGGAGCTGTTTTTT. Translated: CASSDRKLNTGELFF.

The rearrangement links TRBV4-1 to TRBJ1-1, with D perhaps matching TRBD1 (6 bases). Germline V CDR1 and CDR2: MGHRA, YSYEKL. The ends were cut back, 1 base at V and 11 bases at J, with 11 bases in the middle. The length of the CDR3 is 12 residues. CDR3 coding DNA: TGCGCCAGCAGCCAAGTACAGGGAGACGCTTTCTTT. Translation: CASSQVQGDAFF.

This clonotype was seen a few times. The V and J genes are TRBV12-3 or TRBV12-4 and TRBJ2-2; possibly TRBD1 or TRBD2 for D (5 bases each). The CDR3 length is 14 residues. V dropped 3 bases and J dropped 7 bases, with 12 bases sitting between them. The CDR3 spells CASSLARGVGELFF. The DNA of the CDR3 is TGTGCCAGCAGTTTGGCCCGGGGCGTCGGGGAGCTGTTTTTT.

The chain employs TRBV6-2 or TRBV6-3 and TRBJ2-1; no clear D. The CDR3 consists of 13 residues. Trimming shortened V by 2 bases and J by 6 bases, and 8 bases separated the two germline ends. Germline V gene data show CDR1 as MNHEY and CDR2 as SVGEGT. The chain's CDR3 is CASSYASFNEQFF. DNA of the CDR3: TGTGCCAGCAGTTACGCTAGTTTCAATGAGCAGTTCTTC.

This clonotype showed up just once. This sequence joins TRBV25-1 and TRBJ1-4, with D possibly matching TRBD1 (5 bases). CDR1 MGHDK and CDR2 SYGVNS come from the germline V gene. The CDR3 is made up of 15 amino acids. V lost 5 bases and J lost 5, with 15 bases in between. The CDR3 spells CASSRPGRWNEKLFF. The CDR3 region has the DNA TGTGCCAGCAGTAGGCCGGGACGGTGGAATGAAAAACTGTTTTTT.

The rearrangement uses TRBV14 and TRBJ2-1; D gene uncertain. V dropped 1 base and J dropped 1 base, with 8 bases sitting between them. Germline CDR1 and CDR2: SGHDN and FVKESK. The CDR3 spans 15 residues. The CDR3 is CASSQVGWSYNEQFF. The DNA of the CDR3 is TGTGCCAGCAGCCAAGTGGGGTGGTCCTACAATGAGCAGTTCTTC.